A selection of T cell receptor beta chains follows, all from one sample in a study of blood T cells in healthy people across ages. TCRdb analysed the 5' RACE reads with MiXCR anew, one entry per CDR3 protein. The repertoire holds hundreds of thousands of distinct CDR3 sequences, with about 42% as singletons. The sequencing input was blood. The receptors here all came from a man aged 60 to 69 in good health. Both conserved end residues are part of each CDR3. A D gene is named only where the DNA matches it firmly. Rows give clone size only sometimes, using once, few, many, or a class for an expanded clone.

>TRBV6-2/TRBV6-3|TRBJ1-1|many|-
CASSYTPLTEAFF
TGTGCCAGCAGTTACACCCCGCTCACTGAAGCTTTCTTT
>TRBV15|TRBJ1-2|few|TRBD1
CATSGQQVYTF
TGTGCCACCTCGGGACAGCAGGTCTACACCTTC
>TRBV20-1|TRBJ1-6|-|TRBD1
CSARPGQEGSPLHF
TGCAGTGCTCGCCCGGGACAGGAAGGATCACCCCTCCACTTT
>TRBV6-2/TRBV6-3|TRBJ2-1|-|TRBD1
CASSYSDRGAYNEQFF
TGTGCCAGCAGTTACTCGGACAGGGGGGCCTACAATGAGCAGTTCTTC
>TRBV12-3/TRBV12-4|TRBJ1-2|few|-
CASSYQGDYGYTF
TGTGCCAGCAGCTATCAGGGAGACTATGGCTACACCTTC
>TRBV7-6|TRBJ2-5|-|-
CASSSGDSGVTQYF
TGTGCCAGCAGCTCAGGAGATAGCGGCGTGACCCAGTACTTC
>TRBV29-1|TRBJ1-2|-|-
CSVGENRGSNYGYTF
TGCAGCGTTGGAGAGAACAGAGGTTCCAACTATGGCTACACCTTC
>TRBV7-9|TRBJ1-6|few|-
CASSLGDGILHF
TGTGCCAGCAGCCTAGGGGACGGCATACTCCACTTT
>TRBV15|TRBJ2-1|once|-
CATSPRTDNEQFF
TGTGCCACCAGCCCTCGGACAGATAATGAGCAGTTCTTC
>TRBV6-1|TRBJ2-5|once|-
CASTLQRCGNPGETQYF
TGTGCCAGCACCCTACAGCGGTGTGGTAACCCTGGGGAGACCCAGTACTTC
>TRBV10-1|TRBJ2-7|-|-
CASSEPLYEQYF
TGCGCCAGCAGTGAGCCCCTCTACGAGCAGTACTTC
>TRBV3-1|TRBJ2-3|-|-
CASSQVGLRESTQYF
TGTGCCAGCAGCCAAGTGGGGCTCAGAGAAAGTACGCAGTATTTT
>TRBV7-9|TRBJ1-2|-|-
CASSFSREANYGYTF
TGTGCCAGCAGCTTTTCTAGGGAAGCTAACTATGGCTACACCTTC
>TRBV10-3|TRBJ1-5|-|-
CAISESIGSNQPQHF
TGTGCCATCAGTGAGTCGATAGGTAGCAATCAGCCCCAGCATTTT
>TRBV6-2/TRBV6-3|TRBJ2-7|few|-
CASRTNLVGAYEQYF
TGTGCCAGCAGAACGAACCTAGTGGGGGCCTACGAGCAGTACTTC
>TRBV20-1|TRBJ1-5|-|TRBD1
CSASVQGQGVFSNQPQHF
TGCAGTGCTAGTGTTCAGGGACAGGGGGTTTTTAGCAATCAGCCCCAGCATTTT
>TRBV27|TRBJ2-1|-|TRBD2
CASSSVSSGGLNEQFF
TGTGCCAGCAGTTCCGTGTCTAGCGGGGGGTTGAATGAGCAGTTCTTC
>TRBV3-1|TRBJ2-5|once|-
CASSQAGGGSKTQYF
TGTGCCAGCAGCCAAGCAGGAGGAGGCTCGAAGACCCAGTACTTC
>TRBV7-9|TRBJ2-7|-|-
CASSSLAETVYEQYF
TGTGCCAGCAGCTCCTTGGCAGAGACAGTTTACGAGCAGTACTTC
>TRBV10-3|TRBJ2-6|-|TRBD1
CAIRSSGTGTSGANVLTF
TGTGCCATCAGGAGCTCCGGGACAGGTACCTCTGGGGCCAACGTCCTGACTTTC